This T cell receptor (beta chain) emerged from a study of cytomegalovirus exposure and HLA in healthy donors (dated by TCRdb to about 2017). Study-wide context: An earlier analysis of 587 of the donors reported over 250 Gb of sequence data and 117 million unique TCR beta sequences obtained from about 200 million T cells. About 280 gigabases of sequencing data and some 85 million unique TCR sequences were included in an early release covering about 700 HLA-typed donors. Among the approximately 430 genotyped donors, around 79% belonged to the genetic ancestry cluster associated with self-reported Caucasian donors. The study aimed to test whether signatures of past pathogen exposure could be identified by cataloging public T cell receptors. The T cell repertoires of 550 to 850 subjects were profiled by immunosequencing and related to cytomegalovirus serostatus. In addition to the first cohort of several hundred subjects, a separate validation cohort of 100 to 150 different subjects was used. To predict cytomegalovirus infection status, the study brought together high-throughput TCR immunosequencing, statistical association of individual TCRs with disease status, and machine learning. A later analysis re-examined previously published TCR beta repertoires from 600 to 700 donors and added high-resolution HLA genotyping to investigate patterns of TCR occurrence. In the later analysis, no new phenotypic data were used to find candidate immune exposures; instead, reliance was placed on TCR beta sequences and their occurrence across donors. In an earlier analysis of roughly 540 of the donors, high-throughput TCR beta sequencing was used to judge whether each TCR beta V gene segment behaved as functional or pseudogenic. Donor age, sex, ethnicity and CMV serostatus were compiled alongside the repertoire data. A later genetic analysis used genome-wide SNP genotypes for about 65% of the 666 donors, treating that subset as a discovery cohort. Every repertoire in the discovery cohort had been generated on one and the same sequencing platform. HLA typing covered class I and class II loci at four-digit resolution. The number of typed donors differed by locus: roughly 629-630 for A, B, C, DRB1 and DQB1; 522 for DQA1; 606 for DPA1; and some 450 for DPB1. Because of strong linkage in the cohort, 5 or 6 DR-DQ haplotypes were treated as single units for association and clustering. On average, around 240,000 unique TCR beta nucleotide sequences were sequenced per donor among some 420 genotyped donors of the cohort, with about 17% of those sequences being non-productive. The research as a whole found: A cluster of highly shared sequence variants was judged likely to be a technical artifact of the sequencing pipeline. Most CMV-associated TCR beta chains appeared to be HLA-restricted in a later analysis, and the HLA associations seemed to be driven largely by CMV exposure. HLA typing was unavailable for some donors at each locus, so association tests used only the typed subset. The cohort was sequenced for TCR beta chains only, and without alpha or paired-chain data the features that could be detected were limited. An association between a missense DCLRE1C variant and V-gene and J-gene trimming of TCR beta chains was found in a later genetic analysis and replicated in an independent cohort. According to a later genetic analysis, donors in an Asian-associated ancestry cluster had fewer N-insertions in productive TCRs than the roughly 660-donor mean. Linkage disequilibrium might explain the correlated functional status among segregating V segments, but an unknown experimental factor could not be excluded. A later analysis associated about 17,000 TCR beta sequences with specific HLA alleles at a false discovery rate of 0.05. Some IMGT-functional V segments, including TRBV6-2 and TRBV6-3, could not be told apart with the 87-base-pair reads, so those segments were excluded. In vitro tests confirmed that a few of the cytomegalovirus-associated TCR beta chains recognize cytomegalovirus antigens. Most TCR sequences were observed very rarely across donors, whereas some public TCRs were present in many individuals. In a later analysis, the rate of TCR association differed among HLA loci, with DRB1 alleles having the most associated TCRs and HLA-C alleles having the fewest. According to a later analysis, parvovirus B19, influenza, CMV and Epstein-Barr virus appeared linked to several top co-occurrence clusters. It was suggested by the authors that the approach could potentially be generalized to other disease states and immunological phenotypes. In the study, about 150 TCR beta chains were listed as associated with cytomegalovirus. The only immune exposure information available for the cohort was CMV serostatus. Roughly 15 rarely observed V segments, including chromosome 9 orphons, were excluded from the earlier analysis of several hundred of the donors because counts were too low. The classifier was reported to diagnose cytomegalovirus status with high specificity and sensitivity in both the original and validation cohorts. In a later analysis, HLA-associated TCR beta chains showed more clonal expansion and lower generation probabilities than non-associated chains that were equally common. A further reported finding was that TCR beta sequences accurately predicted the HLA-A and HLA-B alleles for most subjects in the first cohort. When HLA alleles, especially DR and DQ, strongly co-occurred, TCR associations were difficult to assign to individual alleles. Sequencing depth was assumed to be roughly uniform across donors in the presence/absence analyses, though that assumption may not hold. Broadly in line with IMGT annotations, most TCR beta V segments showed up in productive rearrangements about 90% or about 30% of the time in an earlier analysis of 450 to 750 of the donors.

According to the germline V gene, CDR1 reads MNHEY and CDR2 reads SVGAGI. From its cysteine to its phenylalanine, the CDR3 spans 16 amino acids. Kept here is only the CDR3 DNA, which spans 48 bases and is read in frame from base 1. The trim is 0 bases for V and 5 bases for J, with a gap of 16 bases between the germline ends. This clone was seen more than once but under ten times. Its binding antigen is unknown. Base qualities are not provided; no much larger clone lies one nucleotide away. The cohort consisted of fewer than 700 healthy bone marrow donors. Cohort members were all nominally healthy when sampled, although unrecorded immune exposures were likely present. The donor tested CMV seronegative and was one of the 352 seronegative cohort members. A peripheral blood sample was provided by each donor, and peripheral blood mononuclear cells were used for TCR beta sequencing. The Qiagen DNeasy Blood Extraction Kit was used to extract genomic DNA from the blood cell samples.

Library construction relied on the immunoSEQ multiplex PCR assay. A mixture of 60 forward primers for TCR Vbeta segments and 13 reverse primers for TCR Jbeta segments was used in the multiplex PCR. The CDR3 region of rearranged TCR beta genes was amplified from genomic DNA with a multiplex PCR assay. Amplified TCR beta libraries were sequenced as 87-base-pair reads on the Illumina HiSeq System. Per the original workflow: Across the roughly 700 repertoires, a later analysis counted approximately 75 million unique TCR beta chains, about 10 million of which were shared by at least two donors. Raw reads were error-corrected and collapsed into unique sequences by a nearest-neighbor algorithm in which closely related sequences were merged to remove PCR and sequencing errors. V, D and J gene segments were assigned by aligning CDR3 sequences to IMGT reference sequences. Each retained sequence needed at least a six-nucleotide match to both a V gene segment and a J gene segment. Rearrangements were classified as productive when the CDR3 lacked stop codons and remained in frame with V and J, and all other rearrangements were classified as non-productive. CDR3 was defined by IMGT convention, running from the second conserved V-encoded cysteine to the conserved J-encoded phenylalanine. In an earlier analysis of around 540 of the donors, sequences lacking an unambiguous match to a single V gene segment were excluded. In an earlier analysis of 587 of the donors, a V segment was called functional when productive rearrangements were above 56.7%, and segregating when the standard deviation between donors exceeded 5%. A statistical classification framework was built to diagnose cytomegalovirus status from the catalog of TCR beta chain sequences. A later analysis assigned V and J genes by comparing TCR nucleotide sequences with IMGT/GENE-DB human TR gene sequences. In a later analysis, CDR3 sequences and most-parsimonious VDJ recombination scenarios were assigned using the TCRdist pipeline. In a later analysis, each TCR beta chain was defined by its CDR3 amino acid sequence together with its V-gene family, and reads lacking a unique V-gene family were excluded. A later analysis removed 550 to 700 highly shared, low-generation-probability nucleotide sequences to deal with suspected cross-contamination and a sequencing artifact. In a later analysis, a clonal expansion index was calculated for each public chain from normalized within-repertoire ranks of inferred template counts. A later analysis computed generation probabilities with a VDJ recombination model fitted to out-of-frame rearrangements, and checked the results against IGoR. In a later analysis, TCR-TCR, TCR-HLA and TCR-CMV co-occurrence was scored with hypergeometric tests, and a repertoire-size bias correction was applied to TCR pairs. False discovery rates were estimated in a later analysis by permuting HLA or CMV assignments 20 times. In a later analysis, co-occurring TCRs were grouped with DBSCAN, and TCRdist sequence similarity was added when clustering was performed within HLA-allele-positive subsets. Co-occurrence clustering excluded repertoires with fewer than 30,000 or more than 120,000 public chains, plus five with anomalous nucleotide sharing. Not all clones reach the TCRdb copy of this immuneACCESS table, which keeps in-frame sequences only. Checked studies attribute under half of the gap to unresolved V genes and leave the rest unexplained. V and J calls and clone size come straight from that table; D and trimming were deduced from the DNA. This sample has about 160,000 clones in its table, and 80% of those were observed once. Roughly 1.3% of the sample comes from the top ten.

This clonotype was sampled from a man aged 25 to 40 in good health and CMV-seronegative. Sequenced: PBMCs. The chain joins TRBV6-5 to TRBJ1-2; no D gene is confidently identified. In nucleotides, the sequence is TGTGCCAGCAGTTACTCACTTTTGGGCGATCGGTATGGCTACACCTTC. This gives the protein CASSYSLLGDRYGYTF.